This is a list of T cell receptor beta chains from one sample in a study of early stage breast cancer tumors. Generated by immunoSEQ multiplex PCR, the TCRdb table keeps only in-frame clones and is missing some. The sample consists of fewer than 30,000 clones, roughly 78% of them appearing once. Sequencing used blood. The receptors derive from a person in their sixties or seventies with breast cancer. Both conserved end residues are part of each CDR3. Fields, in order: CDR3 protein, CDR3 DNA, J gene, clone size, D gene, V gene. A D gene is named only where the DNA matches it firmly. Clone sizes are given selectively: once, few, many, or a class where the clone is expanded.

CDR3 protein: CASSLVAGGAEAFF
CDR3 DNA: TGTGCCAGCAGCTTAGTGGCCGGGGGGGCTGAAGCTTTCTTT
J gene: TRBJ1-1
clone size: few
D gene: -
V gene: TRBV7-2

CDR3 protein: CASTGLAGAYNEQFF
CDR3 DNA: TGTGCCAGCACAGGGCTAGCGGGAGCCTACAATGAGCAGTTCTTC
J gene: TRBJ2-1
clone size: -
D gene: TRBD2
V gene: TRBV27

CDR3 protein: CASSAAGQGGQLTQYF
CDR3 DNA: TGTGCCAGCAGCGCCGCCGGACAGGGAGGGCAGTTGACCCAGTACTTC
J gene: TRBJ2-5
clone size: -
D gene: -
V gene: TRBV9

CDR3 protein: CSVTLGGGSYEQYF
CDR3 DNA: TGCAGCGTCACCCTCGGCGGCGGTTCCTACGAGCAGTACTTC
J gene: TRBJ2-7
clone size: -
D gene: -
V gene: TRBV29-1

CDR3 protein: CASAVSGGVSYNEQFF
CDR3 DNA: TGTGCTAGTGCCGTCAGCGGGGGCGTCTCCTACAATGAGCAGTTCTTC
J gene: TRBJ2-1
clone size: few
D gene: TRBD2
V gene: TRBV12-5

CDR3 protein: CASFLQRSNEKLFF
CDR3 DNA: TGTGCCAGCTTCCTGCAGCGGTCTAATGAAAAACTGTTTTTT
J gene: TRBJ1-4
clone size: -
D gene: -
V gene: TRBV18

CDR3 protein: CASNGPGLAGGPPDTQYF
CDR3 DNA: TGTGCCAGCAACGGACCGGGACTAGCGGGAGGGCCCCCAGATACGCAGTATTTT
J gene: TRBJ2-3
clone size: -
D gene: TRBD2
V gene: TRBV2

CDR3 protein: CASSEGTSGSYEQYF
CDR3 DNA: TGTGCCAGCAGTGAAGGGACTAGCGGGAGCTACGAGCAGTACTTC
J gene: TRBJ2-7
clone size: -
D gene: TRBD2
V gene: TRBV6-1

CDR3 protein: CASSQDGGGTLRGYTF
CDR3 DNA: TGCGCCAGCAGCCAAGATGGGGGAGGGACTTTGAGGGGCTACACCTTC
J gene: TRBJ1-2
clone size: -
D gene: -
V gene: TRBV4-3

CDR3 protein: CASSLQAFNYGYTF
CDR3 DNA: TGTGCCAGCAGCTTACAGGCCTTTAACTATGGCTACACCTTC
J gene: TRBJ1-2
clone size: -
D gene: -
V gene: TRBV5-4

CDR3 protein: CASSLLQGALTEAFF
CDR3 DNA: TGTGCCAGCAGCCTCCTACAGGGGGCCTTAACTGAAGCTTTCTTT
J gene: TRBJ1-1
clone size: -
D gene: TRBD1
V gene: TRBV11-3

CDR3 protein: CASSYDSPEQYF
CDR3 DNA: TGTGCCAGCAGCTATGACAGCCCCGAGCAGTACTTC
J gene: TRBJ2-7
clone size: -
D gene: -
V gene: TRBV5-6

CDR3 protein: CASSFYTGNTEAFF
CDR3 DNA: TGTGCCAGCAGCTTTTACACAGGGAACACTGAAGCTTTCTTT
J gene: TRBJ1-1
clone size: medium-sized
D gene: -
V gene: TRBV5-4

CDR3 protein: CASSLGRDTGELFF
CDR3 DNA: TGTGCCAGCAGCTTGGGACGGGACACCGGGGAGCTGTTTTTT
J gene: TRBJ2-2
clone size: -
D gene: -
V gene: TRBV5-6

CDR3 protein: CSVGAVGGGQNYGYTF
CDR3 DNA: TGCAGCGTTGGGGCGGTCGGGGGGGGCCAGAACTATGGCTACACCTTC
J gene: TRBJ1-2
clone size: -
D gene: -
V gene: TRBV29-1

CDR3 protein: CASSLDISGRGNEQFF
CDR3 DNA: TGTGCCAGCAGCTTAGATATAAGCGGGAGGGGCAATGAGCAGTTCTTC
J gene: TRBJ2-1
clone size: -
D gene: TRBD2
V gene: TRBV11-3

CDR3 protein: CASSPADRAGYGYTF
CDR3 DNA: TGTGCCAGCTCACCCGCGGACAGGGCAGGGTATGGCTACACCTTC
J gene: TRBJ1-2
clone size: few
D gene: TRBD1
V gene: TRBV18

CDR3 protein: CSVESPAGRTSQETQYF
CDR3 DNA: TGCAGCGTTGAGAGCCCCGCGGGGCGAACTTCCCAAGAGACCCAGTACTTC
J gene: TRBJ2-5
clone size: -
D gene: -
V gene: TRBV29-1

CDR3 protein: CASSFRGQETQYF
CDR3 DNA: TGTGCCAGCAGCTTCAGGGGCCAAGAGACCCAGTACTTC
J gene: TRBJ2-5
clone size: -
D gene: -
V gene: TRBV7-3

CDR3 protein: CASSQDHRGEAFF
CDR3 DNA: TGCGCCAGCAGCCAAGATCACCGGGGGGAGGCTTTCTTT
J gene: TRBJ1-1
clone size: -
D gene: -
V gene: TRBV4-1

CDR3 protein: CASSYSLQDYTGELFF
CDR3 DNA: TGTGCCAGCAGTTACTCCTTACAAGACTACACCGGGGAGCTGTTTTTT
J gene: TRBJ2-2
clone size: -
D gene: -
V gene: TRBV6-9

CDR3 protein: CASSSPGSPSSWQYF
CDR3 DNA: TGTGCCAGCAGCTCCCCAGGATCCCCCTCCTCGTGGCAGTACTTC
J gene: TRBJ2-7
clone size: -
D gene: -
V gene: TRBV7-9

CDR3 protein: CASSLEPGGDYEQYF
CDR3 DNA: TGCGCCAGCAGCTTGGAGCCGGGAGGGGACTACGAGCAGTACTTC
J gene: TRBJ2-7
clone size: -
D gene: TRBD2
V gene: TRBV5-1

CDR3 protein: CASSSRTSGAYNEQFF
CDR3 DNA: TGTGCCAGCAGCTCTCGGACTAGCGGAGCCTACAATGAGCAGTTCTTC
J gene: TRBJ2-1
clone size: -
D gene: TRBD2
V gene: TRBV9

CDR3 protein: CASRPGLAGVEQYF
CDR3 DNA: TGTGCCAGCAGACCGGGACTAGCGGGAGTCGAGCAGTACTTC
J gene: TRBJ2-7
clone size: -
D gene: TRBD2
V gene: TRBV6-6

CDR3 protein: CASSETGGVAGELFF
CDR3 DNA: TGCGCCAGCAGTGAGACAGGGGGCGTCGCCGGGGAGCTGTTTTTT
J gene: TRBJ2-2
clone size: -
D gene: TRBD1
V gene: TRBV10-1

CDR3 protein: CASSWGFETGAKETQYF
CDR3 DNA: TGTGCCAGCAGTTGGGGTTTTGAGACAGGGGCAAAAGAGACCCAGTACTTC
J gene: TRBJ2-5
clone size: -
D gene: TRBD1
V gene: TRBV28

CDR3 protein: CASSLWPFNYGYTF
CDR3 DNA: TGTGCCAGCAGCTTGTGGCCCTTTAACTATGGCTACACCTTC
J gene: TRBJ1-2
clone size: -
D gene: -
V gene: TRBV5-8

CDR3 protein: CASSRDGTGGMNTEAFF
CDR3 DNA: TGTGCCAGTAGTAGGGACGGGACAGGGGGGATGAACACTGAAGCTTTCTTT
J gene: TRBJ1-1
clone size: few
D gene: TRBD1
V gene: TRBV19

CDR3 protein: CASSPNPSSGDYNEQFF
CDR3 DNA: TGTGCCAGCAGTCCAAATCCTTCTAGCGGAGATTACAATGAGCAGTTCTTC
J gene: TRBJ2-1
clone size: -
D gene: TRBD2
V gene: TRBV7-3

CDR3 protein: CASSQLPRTGSQPQHF
CDR3 DNA: TGCGCCAGCAGCCAGCTCCCCCGGACAGGGTCTCAGCCCCAGCATTTT
J gene: TRBJ1-5
clone size: -
D gene: TRBD1
V gene: TRBV4-1

CDR3 protein: CATSRESFYEQYF
CDR3 DNA: TGTGCCACCAGCAGAGAGTCGTTCTACGAGCAGTACTTC
J gene: TRBJ2-7
clone size: -
D gene: -
V gene: TRBV15

CDR3 protein: CASSPGLAGDEQYF
CDR3 DNA: TGCGCCAGCAGCCCCGGACTAGCGGGAGACGAGCAGTACTTC
J gene: TRBJ2-7
clone size: -
D gene: TRBD2
V gene: TRBV5-1

CDR3 protein: CATSSGQNTEAFF
CDR3 DNA: TGTGCCACGTCTAGCGGGCAGAACACTGAAGCTTTCTTT
J gene: TRBJ1-1
clone size: -
D gene: -
V gene: TRBV10-3

CDR3 protein: CASSVGTGGSYNEQFF
CDR3 DNA: TGTGCCAGCAGCGTAGGGACAGGGGGCTCCTACAATGAGCAGTTCTTC
J gene: TRBJ2-1
clone size: -
D gene: TRBD1
V gene: TRBV11-3

CDR3 protein: CARRLLLAEETQYF
CDR3 DNA: TGTGCCAGACGACTATTACTAGCTGAAGAGACCCAGTACTTC
J gene: TRBJ2-5
clone size: -
D gene: -
V gene: TRBV27

CDR3 protein: CASKVSRGQVYEQYF
CDR3 DNA: TGTGCCAGCAAGGTTAGCAGGGGGCAAGTCTACGAGCAGTACTTC
J gene: TRBJ2-7
clone size: -
D gene: TRBD1
V gene: TRBV28

CDR3 protein: CASSFGGQSMKQFF
CDR3 DNA: TGTGCCAGCAGCTTCGGGGGACAGTCAATGAAGCAGTTCTTC
J gene: TRBJ2-1
clone size: -
D gene: -
V gene: TRBV7-2

CDR3 protein: CAWRSGSSYNEQFF
CDR3 DNA: TGTGCCTGGCGTAGCGGGAGTTCCTACAATGAGCAGTTCTTC
J gene: TRBJ2-1
clone size: -
D gene: TRBD2
V gene: TRBV30

CDR3 protein: CASSPWDSLTEAFF
CDR3 DNA: TGTGCCAGCTCACCATGGGACAGCCTCACTGAAGCTTTCTTT
J gene: TRBJ1-1
clone size: -
D gene: TRBD1
V gene: TRBV18